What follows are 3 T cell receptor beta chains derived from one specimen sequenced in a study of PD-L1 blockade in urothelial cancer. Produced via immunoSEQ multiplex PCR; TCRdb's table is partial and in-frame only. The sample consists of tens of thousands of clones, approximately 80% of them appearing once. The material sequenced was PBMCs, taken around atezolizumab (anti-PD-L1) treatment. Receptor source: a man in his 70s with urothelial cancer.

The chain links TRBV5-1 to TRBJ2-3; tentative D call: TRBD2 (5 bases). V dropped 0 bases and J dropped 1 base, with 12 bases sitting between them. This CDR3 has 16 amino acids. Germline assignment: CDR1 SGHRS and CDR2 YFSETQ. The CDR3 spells CASSLEPAARTDTQYF. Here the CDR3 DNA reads TGCGCCAGCAGCTTGGAGCCAGCGGCCCGCACAGATACGCAGTATTTT.

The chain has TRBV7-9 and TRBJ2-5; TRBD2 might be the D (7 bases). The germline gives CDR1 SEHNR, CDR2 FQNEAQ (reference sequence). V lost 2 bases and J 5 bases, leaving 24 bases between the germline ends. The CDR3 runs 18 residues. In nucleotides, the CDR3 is TGTGCCAGCAGCTTATACCATTTGGGACCCCGCGGGGGCGAGACCCAGTACTTC. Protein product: CASSLYHLGPRGGETQYF.

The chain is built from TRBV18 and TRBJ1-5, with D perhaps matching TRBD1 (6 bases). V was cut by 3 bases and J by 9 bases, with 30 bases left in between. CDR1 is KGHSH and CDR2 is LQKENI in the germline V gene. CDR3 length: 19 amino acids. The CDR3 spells CASSPAIISGRGSGSPQHF. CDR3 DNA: TGTGCCAGCTCACCCGCGATAATTTCGGGCAGGGGTTCGGGATCGCCCCAGCATTTT.